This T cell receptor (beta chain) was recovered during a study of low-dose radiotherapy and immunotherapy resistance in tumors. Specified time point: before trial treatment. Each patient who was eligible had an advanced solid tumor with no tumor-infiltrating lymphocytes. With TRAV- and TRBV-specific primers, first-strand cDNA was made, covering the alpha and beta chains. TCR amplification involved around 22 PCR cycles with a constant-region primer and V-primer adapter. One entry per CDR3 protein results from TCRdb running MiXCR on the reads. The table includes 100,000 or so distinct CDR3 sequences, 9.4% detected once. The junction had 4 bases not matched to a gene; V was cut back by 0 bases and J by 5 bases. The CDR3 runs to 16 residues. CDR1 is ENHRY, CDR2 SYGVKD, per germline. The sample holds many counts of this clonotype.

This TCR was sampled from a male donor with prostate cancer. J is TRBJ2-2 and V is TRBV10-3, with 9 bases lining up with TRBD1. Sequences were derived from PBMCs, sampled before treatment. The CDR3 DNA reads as TGTGCCATCAGTGAGTCGCACAGGGGGCAAACCGGGGAGCTGTTTTTT. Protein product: CAISESHRGQTGELFF.